The table lists the clone carrying this T cell receptor (beta chain) with a count of one. These data come from a study of T cell responses to AZD1222 COVID-19 vaccine. Study at large: Recipients boosted at about 4 weeks or about 12 weeks are pooled.

V gave up 6 bases and J gave up 4 bases; unmatched junction bases: 7. CDR1 and CDR2 from the germline V gene are MNHEY and SMNVEV (reference sequence). CDR3 length: 15 amino acids. Data came from immunoSEQ multiplex PCR; TCRdb stores just in-frame clones and leaves some out. This repertoire shows 150,000 to 200,000 clones, approximately 90% found once; its top ten account for approximately 3%. The source was peripheral blood, collected on day 0 of AZD1222 vaccination. The V and J genes are TRBV27 and TRBJ1-2; 11 positions agree with TRBD1. This TCR was recovered from an adult in good health. CDR3 residues: CASRRTGGESYGYTF. The CDR3 nucleotides read TGTGCCAGCAGACGGACAGGGGGCGAGTCCTATGGCTACACCTTC.